One sample yielded the 8 T cell receptor beta chains listed below, sequenced in a study of Tregs in tolerant kidney transplant recipients. TCRdb's table, derived via immunoSEQ multiplex PCR, lists solely in-frame clones and lacks some. The sample table includes approximately 24,000 clones. Recipients received nonmyeloablative bone marrow transplants from related graft donors, with transient mixed chimerism. The source was CD4+ T cells from blood (PBMCs), collected 6 months after the transplant. The receptors derive from a human patient who received a combined kidney and bone marrow transplant. The T cells may partly be graft donor cells.

This clone shows up as medium-sized by frequency. The CDR3 end lies 3 residues beyond the end of the read and is filled in from the germline J gene. The chain uses TRBV5-1 and TRBJ1-5; D uncertain. The V gene's germline CDR1 is SGHRS and CDR2 YFSETQ. There are 15 residues in the CDR3. V was pared by 0 bases and J by 4 bases, with 11 bases between. CDR3 DNA, as far as it was read: TGCGCCAGCAGCTTGGAGGGCAGCCCGAATCAGCCC. The encoded protein is CASSLEGSPNQP. The CDR3 in full is CASSLEGSPNQPQHF.

Turning to this clone: Read sequence stops 3 residues before the CDR3 end, and the germline J gene provides the missing end. The chain uses TRBV19 and TRBJ1-5; D may be TRBD1 (5 bases). V lost 5 bases, J lost 2 bases, and 13 bases lay in between. The CDR3 contains 15 residues. Germline V gives CDR1 LNHDA, CDR2 SQIVND (reference sequence). The part of the CDR3 DNA that was read is TGTGCCAGTAGTGTACAGGCGTTGGGCAATCAGCCC. It encodes CASSVQALGNQP. The full CDR3 is CASSVQALGNQPQHF.

Remarks on this clone: The sequenced fragment ends 3 residues before the CDR3 boundary, so the rest is inferred from the germline J gene. V and J are TRBV19 and TRBJ1-5; TRBD1 is a possible D gene (5 bases). V lost 6 bases and J 5 bases, leaving 11 bases between the germline ends. CDR1 and CDR2 (germline): LNHDA, SQIVND (reference sequence). The CDR3 covers 13 residues. CDR3 DNA, as far as it was read: TGTGCCAGTAGGCAGGGCTCGCATCAGCCC. This codes for CASRQGSHQP. In full, the CDR3 reads CASRQGSHQPQHF.

Worth noting for this clone: Sequencing ends 3 residues short of the CDR3 end; the germline J gene provides the rest. The V call is TRBV20-1, the J call TRBJ2-1; 10 positions agree with TRBD2. CDR1 is DFQATT and CDR2 is SNEGSKA in the germline V gene (reference sequence). With 5 bases clipped from V and 4 bases from J, the junction kept 5 bases outside the gene matches. The CDR3 runs to 14 residues. The DNA read from the CDR3 is TGCAGTGCTCTAGCGGGAGTTGGGTACAATGAG. It yields the protein CSALAGVGYNE. The whole CDR3 sequence reads CSALAGVGYNEQFF.

Concerning this clone: The read gets to within 3 residues of the CDR3 end, and the germline J gene fills in the rest. The chain couples TRBV7-6 to TRBJ1-3; no clear D gene. Germline lookup yields CDR1 SGHVS and CDR2 FNYEAQ. V lost 1 base and J lost 0, with 7 bases in between. The CDR3 totals 15 residues. CDR3 loop: CASSLDSFSGNTIYF. CDR3 bases read: TGTGCCAGCAGCTTAGACAGTTTCTCTGGAAACACC.

The part of the CDR3 DNA that was read is TGCAGCGTTGTCAGGAACTCCTACGAG. Translation gives CSVVRNSYE. In full, the CDR3 reads CSVVRNSYEQYF. The V and J genes are TRBV29-1 and TRBJ2-7; no clear D gene. The read is 3 residues too short to cover the CDR3 end, so that end is filled in from the germline J gene. The CDR3 runs to 12 residues. Looked up from germline, CDR1 is SQVTM and CDR2 is ANQGSEA. V was clipped by 4 bases and J by 0 bases, with 7 bases between them.

Concerning this clone itself: The observed sequence ends 3 residues before the CDR3 terminus, with the missing tail filled in from the germline J gene. The chain carries TRBV2 and TRBJ2-2; the D gene is possibly TRBD2 (6 bases). The V gene lost 0 bases and the J gene lost 5 bases, with 10 bases spanning the gap. CDR3 length: 15 residues. Per germline, CDR1 SNHLY and CDR2 FYNNEI. The CDR3 reads CASSEATRGTGELFF. CDR3 DNA, as far as it was read: TGTGCCAGCAGTGAAGCGACTAGGGGTACCGGGGAG.

On this clone: With the read ending 3 residues before the CDR3 end, the germline J gene is used to fill in that end. The chain recombines TRBV19 with TRBJ2-2, with TRBD1 matching 8 bases. There are 16 residues in the CDR3. The germline CDR1 and CDR2 sequences are LNHDA and SQIVND (reference sequence). J lost 5 bases, V lost 6 bases, and 11 bases had no gene match. CDR3 bases read: TGTGCCAGTAGAGGTGCCGGGGACAGGATAACCGGGGAG. Its translation: CASRGAGDRITGE. The entire CDR3 protein reads CASRGAGDRITGELFF.